This T cell receptor beta chain was captured in a study of cytomegalovirus exposure and HLA in healthy donors. Whole-study results and caveats: Prior analysis indicated that the majority of TCR beta V segments exhibited productivity approximately 87% or approximately 30% of the time. It was reported in a later analysis that an Asian-associated ancestry cluster showed fewer N-insertions than the roughly 620-donor mean. V segments that were indistinguishable, TRBV6-2 and TRBV6-3 among them, were omitted from analysis.

In germline, CDR1 is SGHTA, CDR2 FQGNSA. The CDR3 has 15 residues. The V end was cut by 1 base, the J end by 0 bases, with 10 bases between. Notes on this clone: Its antigen is unidentified.

13 Jbeta primers and 60 Vbeta primers were used for the PCR. Clones were sequenced by immunoSEQ multiplex PCR, and TCRdb holds only the in-frame ones, with some missing. The sample yields about 150,000 clones, around 67% seen once. The sample comprised PBMCs. This chain joins TRBV7-2 and TRBJ2-7; D may be TRBD2 (6 bases). The TCR comes from a man aged 18-30 years in good health and CMV-seropositive. In DNA, the CDR3 is TGTGCCAGCAGCTTAGACGGAGGGAGCTCCTACGAGCAGTACTTC. This codes for CASSLDGGSSYEQYF. Full variable domain (outside the CDR3, taken from reference TRBV7-2 and TRBJ2-7): GAGVSQSPSNKVTEKGKDVELRCDPISGHTALYWYRQSLGQGLEFLIYFQGNSAPDKSGLPSDRFSAERTGGSVSTLTIQRTQQEDSAVYLCASSLDGGSSYEQYFGPGTRLTVT.